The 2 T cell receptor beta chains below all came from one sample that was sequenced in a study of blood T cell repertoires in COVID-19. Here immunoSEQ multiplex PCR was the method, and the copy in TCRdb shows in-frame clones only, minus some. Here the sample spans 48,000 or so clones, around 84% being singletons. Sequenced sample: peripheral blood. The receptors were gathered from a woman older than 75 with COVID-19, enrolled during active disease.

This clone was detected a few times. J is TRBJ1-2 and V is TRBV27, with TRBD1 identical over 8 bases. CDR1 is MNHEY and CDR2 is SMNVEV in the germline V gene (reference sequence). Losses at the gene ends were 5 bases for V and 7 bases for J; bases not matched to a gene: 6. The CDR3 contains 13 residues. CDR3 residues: CASSQGARSGYTF. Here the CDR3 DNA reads TGTGCCAGCAGTCAGGGGGCGCGTAGTGGCTACACCTTC.

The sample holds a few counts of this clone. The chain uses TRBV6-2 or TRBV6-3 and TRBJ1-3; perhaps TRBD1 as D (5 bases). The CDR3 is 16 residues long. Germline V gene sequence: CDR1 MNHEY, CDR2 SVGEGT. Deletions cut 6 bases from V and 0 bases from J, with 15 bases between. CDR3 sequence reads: CASSPGGFSSGNTIYF. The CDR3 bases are TGTGCCAGCAGCCCTGGGGGGTTCAGCTCTGGAAACACCATATATTTT.